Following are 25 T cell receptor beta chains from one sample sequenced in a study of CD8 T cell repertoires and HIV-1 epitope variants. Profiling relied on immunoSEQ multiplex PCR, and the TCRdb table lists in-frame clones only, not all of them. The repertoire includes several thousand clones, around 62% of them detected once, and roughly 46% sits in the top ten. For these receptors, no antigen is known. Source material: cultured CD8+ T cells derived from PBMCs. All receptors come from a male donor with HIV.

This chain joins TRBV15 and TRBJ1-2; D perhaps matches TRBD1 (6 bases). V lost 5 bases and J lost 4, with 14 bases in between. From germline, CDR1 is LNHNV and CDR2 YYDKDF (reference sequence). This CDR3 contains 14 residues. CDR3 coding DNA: TGTGCCACCAGCCTACCCGGGGGGGCCTATGGCTACACCTTC. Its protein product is CATSLPGGAYGYTF.

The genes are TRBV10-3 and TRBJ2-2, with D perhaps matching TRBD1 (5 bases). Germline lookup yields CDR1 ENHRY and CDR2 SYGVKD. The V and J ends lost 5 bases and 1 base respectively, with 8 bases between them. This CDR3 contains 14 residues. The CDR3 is CAISLTENTGELFF. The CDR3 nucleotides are TGTGCCATCAGTCTGACAGAGAACACCGGGGAGCTGTTTTTT.

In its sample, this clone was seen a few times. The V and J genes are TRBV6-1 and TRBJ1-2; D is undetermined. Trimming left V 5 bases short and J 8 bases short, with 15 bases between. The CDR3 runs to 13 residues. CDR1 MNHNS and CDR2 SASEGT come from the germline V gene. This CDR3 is CASSPPSWTGYTF. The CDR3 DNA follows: TGTGCCAGCAGTCCTCCAAGTTGGACGGGCTACACCTTC.

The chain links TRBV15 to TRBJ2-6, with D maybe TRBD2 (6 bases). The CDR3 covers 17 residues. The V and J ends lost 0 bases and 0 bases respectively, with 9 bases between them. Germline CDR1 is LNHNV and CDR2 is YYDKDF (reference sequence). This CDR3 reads CATSREGSGSGANVLTF. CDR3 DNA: TGTGCCACCAGCAGAGAGGGTAGCGGCTCTGGGGCCAACGTCCTGACTTTC.

As DNA, the CDR3 is TGTGCCAGCAGTTCGGGACCTTACAATGAGCAGTTCTTC. Protein: CASSSGPYNEQFF. The chain uses TRBV27 and TRBJ2-1; D may match TRBD1 or TRBD2 (5 bases each). From germline, CDR1 is MNHEY and CDR2 SMNVEV (reference sequence). V lost 4 bases and J lost 4, with 8 bases in between. There are 13 residues in the CDR3.

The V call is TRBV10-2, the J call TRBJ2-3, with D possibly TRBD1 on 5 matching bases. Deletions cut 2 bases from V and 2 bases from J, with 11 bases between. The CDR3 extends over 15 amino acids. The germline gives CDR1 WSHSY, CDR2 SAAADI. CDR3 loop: CASSEAAGLTDTQYF. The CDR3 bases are TGCGCCAGCAGTGAGGCGGCAGGGCTCACAGATACGCAGTATTTT.

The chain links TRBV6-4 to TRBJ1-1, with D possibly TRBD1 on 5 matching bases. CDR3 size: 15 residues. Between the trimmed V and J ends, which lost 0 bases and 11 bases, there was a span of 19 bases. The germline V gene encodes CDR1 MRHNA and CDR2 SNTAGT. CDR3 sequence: CASSDSIGMGRSAFF. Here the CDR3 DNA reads TGTGCCAGCAGTGACTCTATAGGGATGGGACGTAGCGCTTTCTTT.

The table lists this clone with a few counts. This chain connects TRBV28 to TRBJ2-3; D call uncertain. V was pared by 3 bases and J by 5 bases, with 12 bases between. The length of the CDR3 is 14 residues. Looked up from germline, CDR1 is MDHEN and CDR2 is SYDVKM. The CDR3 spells CASSFIPDLDTQYF. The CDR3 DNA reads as TGTGCCAGCAGTTTTATTCCGGATCTAGATACGCAGTATTTT.

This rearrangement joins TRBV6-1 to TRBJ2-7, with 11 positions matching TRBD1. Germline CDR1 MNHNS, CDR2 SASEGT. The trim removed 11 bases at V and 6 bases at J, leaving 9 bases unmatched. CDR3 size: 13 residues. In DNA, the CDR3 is TGTGCCGGGGAGGGGGACAGGGGGAGCGAGCAGTACTTC. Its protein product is CAGEGDRGSEQYF.

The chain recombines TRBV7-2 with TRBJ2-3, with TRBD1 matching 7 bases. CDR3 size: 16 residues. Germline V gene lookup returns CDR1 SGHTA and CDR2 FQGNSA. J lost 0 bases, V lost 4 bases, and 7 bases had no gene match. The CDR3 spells CASSYQTGVSTDTQYF. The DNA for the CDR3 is TGTGCCAGCAGCTACCAAACAGGGGTTAGCACAGATACGCAGTATTTT.

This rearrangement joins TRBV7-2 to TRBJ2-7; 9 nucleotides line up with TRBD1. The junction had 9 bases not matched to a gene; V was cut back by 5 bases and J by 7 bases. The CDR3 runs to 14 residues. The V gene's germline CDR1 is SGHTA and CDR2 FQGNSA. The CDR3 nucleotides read TGTGCCAGCAGCCATATAGCAGGGACAGGGGAGCAGTACTTC. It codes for CASSHIAGTGEQYF.

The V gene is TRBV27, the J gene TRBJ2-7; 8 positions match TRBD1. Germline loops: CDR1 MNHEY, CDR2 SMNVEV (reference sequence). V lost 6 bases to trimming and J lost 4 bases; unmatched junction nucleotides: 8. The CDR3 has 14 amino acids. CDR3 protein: CASSPGGHGYEQYF. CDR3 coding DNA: TGTGCCAGCAGCCCAGGGGGCCATGGGTACGAGCAGTACTTC.

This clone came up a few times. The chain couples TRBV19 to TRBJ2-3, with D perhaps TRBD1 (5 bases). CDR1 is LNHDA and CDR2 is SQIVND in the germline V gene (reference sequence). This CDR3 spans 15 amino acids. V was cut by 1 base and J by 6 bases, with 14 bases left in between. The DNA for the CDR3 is TGTGCCAGTAGTATAGCGGTGGCAGGGTGGGATACGCAGTATTTT. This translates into CASSIAVAGWDTQYF.

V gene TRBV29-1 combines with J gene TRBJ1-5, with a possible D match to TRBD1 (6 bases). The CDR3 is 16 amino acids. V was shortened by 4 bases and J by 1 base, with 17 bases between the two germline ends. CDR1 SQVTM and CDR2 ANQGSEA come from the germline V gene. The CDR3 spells CSVGGGIDRSNQPQHF. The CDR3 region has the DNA TGCAGCGTTGGGGGGGGGATCGACAGGAGCAATCAGCCCCAGCATTTT.

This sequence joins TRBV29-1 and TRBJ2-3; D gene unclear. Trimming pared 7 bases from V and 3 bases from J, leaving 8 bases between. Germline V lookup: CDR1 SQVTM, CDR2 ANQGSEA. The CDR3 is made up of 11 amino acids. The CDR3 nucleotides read TGCAGCGCCGTCGCGACAGATACGCAGTATTTT. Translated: CSAVATDTQYF.

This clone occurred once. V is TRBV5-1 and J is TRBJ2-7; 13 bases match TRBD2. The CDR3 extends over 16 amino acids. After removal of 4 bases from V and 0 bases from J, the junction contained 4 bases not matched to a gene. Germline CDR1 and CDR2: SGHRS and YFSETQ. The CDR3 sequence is CASSLGLAGVSYEQYF. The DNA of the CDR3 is TGCGCCAGCAGCCTCGGACTAGCGGGAGTCTCCTACGAGCAGTACTTC.

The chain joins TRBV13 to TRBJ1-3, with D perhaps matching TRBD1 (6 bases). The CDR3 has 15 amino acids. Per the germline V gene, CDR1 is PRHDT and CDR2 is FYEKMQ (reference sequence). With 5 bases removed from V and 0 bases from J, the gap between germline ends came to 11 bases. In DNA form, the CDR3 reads TGTGCCAGCAGCCAAGGACAGTACTCTGGAAACACCATATATTTT. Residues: CASSQGQYSGNTIYF.

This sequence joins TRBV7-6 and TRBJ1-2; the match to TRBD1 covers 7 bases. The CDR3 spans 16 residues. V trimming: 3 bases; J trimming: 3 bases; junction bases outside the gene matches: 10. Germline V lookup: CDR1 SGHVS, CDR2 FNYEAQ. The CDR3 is CASSFNHRDSHYGYTF. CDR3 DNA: TGTGCCAGCAGCTTTAATCACCGGGACAGTCACTATGGCTACACCTTC.

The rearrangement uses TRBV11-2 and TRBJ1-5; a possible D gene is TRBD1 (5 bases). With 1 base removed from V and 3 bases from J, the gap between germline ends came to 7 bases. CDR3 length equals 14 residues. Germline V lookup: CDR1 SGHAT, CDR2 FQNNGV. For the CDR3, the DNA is TGTGCCAGCAGCTTAGGAGGGGACAATCAGCCCCAGCATTTT. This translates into CASSLGGDNQPQHF. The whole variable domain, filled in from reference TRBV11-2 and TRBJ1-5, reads EAGVAQSPRYKIIEKRQSVAFWCNPISGHATLYWYQQILGQGPKLLIQFQNNGVVDDSQLPKDRFSAERLKGVDSTLKIQPAKLEDSAVYLCASSLGGDNQPQHFGDGTRLSIL.

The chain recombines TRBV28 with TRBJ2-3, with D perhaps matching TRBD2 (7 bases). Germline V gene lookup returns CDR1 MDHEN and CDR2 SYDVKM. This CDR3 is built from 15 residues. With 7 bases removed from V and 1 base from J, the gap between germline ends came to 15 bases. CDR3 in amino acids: CASILGGGGTDTQYF. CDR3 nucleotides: TGTGCCAGCATCCTTGGGGGGGGCGGCACAGATACGCAGTATTTT.

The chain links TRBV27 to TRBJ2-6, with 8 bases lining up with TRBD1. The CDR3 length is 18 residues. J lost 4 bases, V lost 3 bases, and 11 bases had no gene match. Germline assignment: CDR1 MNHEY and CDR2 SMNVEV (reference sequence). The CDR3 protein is CASSFLGQGISGANVLTF. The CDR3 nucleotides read TGTGCCAGCAGTTTCCTAGGACAGGGAATTTCCGGGGCCAACGTCCTGACTTTC.

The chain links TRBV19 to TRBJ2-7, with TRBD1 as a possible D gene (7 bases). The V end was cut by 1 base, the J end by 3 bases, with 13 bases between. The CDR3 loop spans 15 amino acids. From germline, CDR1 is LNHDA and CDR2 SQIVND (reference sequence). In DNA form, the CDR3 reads TGTGCCAGTAGTATAGCGGGGGACAGCCTCTACGAGCAGTACTTC. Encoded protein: CASSIAGDSLYEQYF. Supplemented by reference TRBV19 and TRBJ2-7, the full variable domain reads DGGITQSPKYLFRKEGQNVTLSCEQNLNHDAMYWYRQDPGQGLRLIYYSQIVNDFQKGDIAEGYSVSREKKESFPLTVTSAQKNPTAFYLCASSIAGDSLYEQYFGPGTRLTVT.

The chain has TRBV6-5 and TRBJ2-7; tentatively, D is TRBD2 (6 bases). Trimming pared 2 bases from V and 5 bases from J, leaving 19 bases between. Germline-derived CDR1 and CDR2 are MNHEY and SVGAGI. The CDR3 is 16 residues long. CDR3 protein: CASSYTAGSVENEQYF. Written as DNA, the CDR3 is TGTGCCAGCAGTTACACAGCCGGGAGCGTAGAAAACGAGCAGTACTTC.

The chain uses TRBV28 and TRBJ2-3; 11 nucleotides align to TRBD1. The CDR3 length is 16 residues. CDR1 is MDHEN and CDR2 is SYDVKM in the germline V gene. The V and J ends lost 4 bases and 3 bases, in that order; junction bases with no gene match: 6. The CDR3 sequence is CASSSQDRGHTDTQYF. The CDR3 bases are TGTGCCAGCAGTTCACAGGACAGGGGGCATACAGATACGCAGTATTTT.

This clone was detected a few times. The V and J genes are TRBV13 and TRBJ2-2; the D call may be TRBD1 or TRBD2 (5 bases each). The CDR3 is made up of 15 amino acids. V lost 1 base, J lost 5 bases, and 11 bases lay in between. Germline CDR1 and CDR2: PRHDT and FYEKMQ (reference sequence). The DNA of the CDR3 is TGTGCCAGCAGCTTAGATGAGGGGCCAACCGGGGAGCTGTTTTTT. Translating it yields CASSLDEGPTGELFF.